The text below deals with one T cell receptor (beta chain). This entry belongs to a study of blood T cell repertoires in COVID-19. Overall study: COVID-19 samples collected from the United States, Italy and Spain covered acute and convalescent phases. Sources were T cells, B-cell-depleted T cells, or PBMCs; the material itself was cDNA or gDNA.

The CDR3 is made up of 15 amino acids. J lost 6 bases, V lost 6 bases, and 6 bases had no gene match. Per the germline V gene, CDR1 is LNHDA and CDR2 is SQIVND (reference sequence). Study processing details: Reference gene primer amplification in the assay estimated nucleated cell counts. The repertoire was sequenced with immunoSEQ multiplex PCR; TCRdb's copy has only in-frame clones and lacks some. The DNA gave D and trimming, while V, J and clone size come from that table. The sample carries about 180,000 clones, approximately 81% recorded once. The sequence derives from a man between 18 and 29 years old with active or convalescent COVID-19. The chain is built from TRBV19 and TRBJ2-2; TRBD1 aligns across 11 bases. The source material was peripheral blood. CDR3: CASSRDRGDAGELFF. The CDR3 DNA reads TGTGCCAGTAGCCGGGACAGGGGGGATGCCGGGGAGCTGTTTTTT.